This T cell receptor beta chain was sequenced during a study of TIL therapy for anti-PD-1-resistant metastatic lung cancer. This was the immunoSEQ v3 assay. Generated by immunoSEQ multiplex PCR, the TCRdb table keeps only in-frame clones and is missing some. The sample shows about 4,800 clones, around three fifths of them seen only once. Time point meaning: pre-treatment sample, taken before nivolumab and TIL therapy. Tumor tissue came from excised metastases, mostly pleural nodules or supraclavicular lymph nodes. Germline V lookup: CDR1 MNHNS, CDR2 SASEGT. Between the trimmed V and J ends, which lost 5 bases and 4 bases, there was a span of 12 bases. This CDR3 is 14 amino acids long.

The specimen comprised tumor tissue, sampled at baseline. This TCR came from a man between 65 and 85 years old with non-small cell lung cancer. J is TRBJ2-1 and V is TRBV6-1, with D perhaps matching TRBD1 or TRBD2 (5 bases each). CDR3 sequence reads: CASSRGGTYNEQFF. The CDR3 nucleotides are TGTGCCAGCAGTCGTGGGGGAACGTACAATGAGCAGTTCTTC.